The sequence of this TCR beta chain was determined in a study of T cells in Graves' hyperthyroidism and ophthalmopathy. On this clonotype itself: A read error may explain this, as a much larger clone is one base away.

Amplification yielded TCR beta CDR3 regions, with RNA transcripts as the source. First-round RT-PCR of the TCR CDR3 relied on the HTBI primer set. TCRdb passed the multiplex PCR reads through MiXCR, listing each CDR3 protein once. The sample records a few hundred thousand distinct CDR3 sequences, 15% to 17% being singletons. V was clipped by 2 bases and J by 6 bases, with 11 bases between them. Germline loops: CDR1 SEHNR, CDR2 FQNEAQ (reference sequence). The CDR3 covers 14 residues. The blood was taken when hyperthyroidism was first diagnosed, before any ophthalmopathy symptoms showed up. V gene TRBV7-9 combines with J gene TRBJ2-1; D ambiguous. Sequencing was performed on blood. This clonotype was obtained from a woman aged 18 to 35 with Graves' hyperthyroidism that later progressed to Graves' ophthalmopathy. DNA of the CDR3: TGTGCCAGCAGCTTAACAAAACGCTCCAATGAGCAGTTCTTC. The encoded protein is CASSLTKRSNEQFF.